Presented here are 31 T cell receptor beta chains from one specimen sequenced in a study of blood T cell repertoires in COVID-19. TCRdb keeps only in-frame clones here, not all; method: immunoSEQ multiplex PCR. The sample records 200,000 to 300,000 clones, roughly 86% being singletons. Sequenced: peripheral blood. Receptors originate from a human donor in a cohort sampled during active COVID-19.

The J gene is TRBJ1-2, the V gene TRBV6-5; D remains ambiguous. V lost 6 bases and J lost 1, with 6 bases in between. The CDR3 sequence is 12 residues long. Germline CDR1 MNHEY, CDR2 SVGAGI. CDR3 DNA: TGTGCCAGCAGGAAGAGTAACTATGGCTACACCTTC. Translated: CASRKSNYGYTF.

This chain connects TRBV19 to TRBJ1-5; the D is unclear. Between the trimmed V and J ends, which lost 4 bases and 7 bases, there was a span of 14 bases. The CDR3 is 14 amino acids. Germline CDR1 LNHDA, CDR2 SQIVND (reference sequence). The CDR3 DNA is TGTGCCAGTAGTAATATCGGACTTATCCAGCCCCAGCATTTT. Protein: CASSNIGLIQPQHF.

The rearrangement uses TRBV18 and TRBJ1-2, with D hard to call. This CDR3 contains 14 residues. Trimming left V 2 bases short and J 2 bases short, with 9 bases between. Germline V lookup: CDR1 KGHSH, CDR2 LQKENI. CDR3 DNA: TGTGCCAGCTCACCAAGAGGGTACAACTATGGCTACACCTTC. It codes for CASSPRGYNYGYTF.

This clone was seen just once. The V call is TRBV6-5, the J call TRBJ2-7; possible D gene TRBD2, 5 bases. V gave up 10 bases and J gave up 1 base, with 20 bases separating them. Germline values: CDR1 MNHEY, CDR2 SVGAGI. The CDR3 covers 15 residues. The CDR3 loop is CANLAPALPSYEQYF. In nucleotides, the CDR3 is TGTGCCAACCTAGCCCCAGCGCTCCCATCCTACGAGCAGTACTTC.

The genes are TRBV28 and TRBJ1-1; TRBD1 is a possible D gene (5 bases). Germline V gene lookup returns CDR1 MDHEN and CDR2 SYDVKM. Trimming left V 9 bases short and J 7 bases short, with 15 bases between. The CDR3 sequence is 12 residues long. CDR3 region: CASGGGRIEAFF. The CDR3 DNA reads as TGTGCCAGTGGCGGGGGAAGAATTGAAGCTTTCTTT.

The rearrangement links TRBV6-4 to TRBJ2-7, with 13 nucleotides matching TRBD2. The V and J ends lost 6 bases and 3 bases, in that order; junction bases with no gene match: 5. Germline V lookup: CDR1 MRHNA, CDR2 SNTAGT. This CDR3 is built from 15 residues. The chain's CDR3 is CASSVLAGGFYEQYF. For the CDR3, the DNA is TGTGCCAGCAGCGTACTAGCGGGAGGGTTCTACGAGCAGTACTTC.

This rearrangement joins TRBV6-5 to TRBJ1-2, with 8 bases that match TRBD1. The trim removed 5 bases at V and 3 bases at J, leaving 5 bases unmatched. CDR3 length: 14 residues. The V gene's germline CDR1 is MNHEY and CDR2 SVGAGI. The CDR3, as DNA: TGTGCCAGCAGTACAACAGGGGGATACTATGGCTACACCTTC. Translated: CASSTTGGYYGYTF.

The rearrangement uses TRBV4-3 and TRBJ1-2; a weak D match, TRBD1 (6 bases). V lost 0 bases and J 5 bases, leaving 10 bases between the germline ends. CDR1 and CDR2 from the germline V gene are LGHNA and YSLEER. The CDR3 length is 14 residues. CDR3 loop: CASSQEWGTYGYTF. In DNA, the CDR3 is TGCGCCAGCAGCCAAGAGTGGGGGACATATGGCTACACCTTC.

The rearrangement joins TRBV19 to TRBJ1-6; 8 bases match TRBD1. Germline V gene lookup returns CDR1 LNHDA and CDR2 SQIVND (reference sequence). This CDR3 region has 14 residues. Germline trimming cut 5 bases from V and 12 bases from J; bases unmatched to any gene: 9. CDR3 nucleotide sequence: TGTGCCAGTAGTTTCGGGACAGGAGAATTACCCCTCCACTTT. This gives the protein CASSFGTGELPLHF. Filled out from reference TRBV19 and TRBJ1-6, the complete variable domain reads DGGITQSPKYLFRKEGQNVTLSCEQNLNHDAMYWYRQDPGQGLRLIYYSQIVNDFQKGDIAEGYSVSREKKESFPLTVTSAQKNPTAFYLCASSFGTGELPLHFGNGTRLTVT.

This clone occurred once. The V and J genes are TRBV10-3 and TRBJ2-6; D call uncertain. The germline V gene encodes CDR1 ENHRY and CDR2 SYGVKD. The CDR3 has 15 residues. The V gene lost 1 base and the J gene lost 0 bases, with 4 bases spanning the gap. The chain's CDR3 is CAISEYSSGANVLTF. CDR3 sequence (DNA): TGTGCCATCAGTGAGTATAGCTCTGGGGCCAACGTCCTGACTTTC.

This rearrangement joins TRBV28 to TRBJ1-1, with 9 bases matching TRBD1. Germline trimming cut 5 bases from V and 4 bases from J; bases unmatched to any gene: 8. CDR1 is MDHEN and CDR2 is SYDVKM in the germline V gene. This CDR3 contains 15 residues. The CDR3 protein is CASSARTGESTEAFF. Here the CDR3 DNA reads TGTGCCAGCAGTGCTAGGACAGGGGAGAGCACTGAAGCTTTCTTT.

The rearrangement joins TRBV7-2 to TRBJ2-7; TRBD1 aligns across 7 bases. In germline, CDR1 is SGHTA, CDR2 FQGNSA. The CDR3 is 14 residues long. The trim removed 1 base at V and 6 bases at J, leaving 6 bases unmatched. The CDR3 protein is CASSLGQGGAEQYF. CDR3 sequence (DNA): TGTGCCAGCAGCTTAGGACAGGGTGGGGCCGAGCAGTACTTC.

V and J are TRBV18 and TRBJ2-5, with 8 bases fitting TRBD2. Germline V gives CDR1 KGHSH, CDR2 LQKENI. There are 15 residues in the CDR3. J gave up 4 bases and V 5 bases, and 9 bases lay outside the gene matches. CDR3 amino acids: CASSSERELGETQYF. The DNA for the CDR3 is TGTGCCAGCTCAAGCGAGCGGGAGTTAGGAGAGACCCAGTACTTC.

The V call is TRBV11-2, the J call TRBJ1-1, with a weak D call TRBD1 (6 bases). The V gene lost 4 bases and the J gene lost 5 bases, with 14 bases spanning the gap. This CDR3 spans 14 amino acids. The germline CDR1 and CDR2 sequences are SGHAT and FQNNGV. CDR3 DNA: TGTGCCAGCAGCTGGGGACAACGGGGAACTGAAGCTTTCTTT. Translating it yields CASSWGQRGTEAFF.

The gene calls are TRBV27 and TRBJ1-3; tentatively, D is TRBD1 (6 bases). Trimming took off 5 bases at V and 0 bases at J, with 14 bases between the two ends. The CDR3 consists of 16 residues. Germline V gene data show CDR1 as MNHEY and CDR2 as SMNVEV (reference sequence). The CDR3 protein is CASSRGGFSSGNTIYF. The CDR3 DNA follows: TGTGCCAGCAGTAGGGGGGGCTTCAGCTCTGGAAACACCATATATTTT.

This sequence joins TRBV7-2 and TRBJ2-3; perhaps TRBD2 as D (6 bases). The germline V gene encodes CDR1 SGHTA and CDR2 FQGNSA. This CDR3 has 15 residues. With 2 bases removed from V and 6 bases from J, the gap between germline ends came to 15 bases. CDR3 region: CASSLFVGRLDTQYF. CDR3 sequence (DNA): TGTGCCAGCAGCTTATTTGTCGGGAGACTTGATACGCAGTATTTT.

The chain has TRBV12-3 or TRBV12-4 and TRBJ2-1, with D possibly matching TRBD1 (6 bases). V shed 6 bases and J shed 4 bases, with 7 bases lying between them. The CDR3 contains 12 residues. In DNA form, the CDR3 reads TGTGCCAGCAGGACAGGATACAATGAGCAGTTCTTC. This codes for CASRTGYNEQFF.

This sequence joins TRBV28 and TRBJ1-2; maybe TRBD1 (6 bases). Trimming shortened V by 2 bases and J by 3 bases, and 16 bases separated the two germline ends. Germline V gene data show CDR1 as MDHEN and CDR2 as SYDVKM. The CDR3 has 16 residues. CDR3 loop: CASSLGRQGTYYGYTF. CDR3 bases: TGTGCCAGCAGTTTAGGCCGGCAGGGGACCTACTATGGCTACACCTTC.

This clone was counted a single time. The rearrangement joins TRBV6-4 to TRBJ2-2, with 10 positions matching TRBD2. The CDR3 contains 15 residues. J lost 3 bases, V lost 5 bases, and 3 bases had no gene match. Germline assignment: CDR1 MRHNA and CDR2 SNTAGT. For the CDR3, the DNA is TGTGCCAGCAGTTTTCTAGCGGGAGACACCGGGGAGCTGTTTTTT. It yields the protein CASSFLAGDTGELFF.

The chain has TRBV30 and TRBJ1-6; 7 bases are a match to TRBD1. Germline CDR1 reads GTSNPN; CDR2 reads SVGIG (reference sequence). After removal of 2 bases from V and 8 bases from J, the junction contained 6 bases not matched to a gene. This CDR3 region has 14 residues. The CDR3 coding sequence is TGTGCCTGGAGTAAAGACAGGGATTATTCACCCCTCCACTTT. Translated, it gives CAWSKDRDYSPLHF. Filled out from reference TRBV30 and TRBJ1-6, the complete variable domain reads SQTIHQWPATLVQPVGSPLSLECTVEGTSNPNLYWYRQAAGRGLQLLFYSVGIGQISSEVPQNLSASRPQDRQFILSSKKLLLSDSGFYLCAWSKDRDYSPLHFGNGTRLTVT.

The V call is TRBV20-1, the J call TRBJ2-3; no clear D gene. Between the trimmed V and J ends, which lost 4 bases and 6 bases, there was a span of 8 bases. The CDR3 is 11 amino acids. Per the germline V gene, CDR1 is DFQATT and CDR2 is SNEGSKA (reference sequence). The CDR3 DNA follows: TGCAGTGCTACGTCCGGGGATACGCAGTATTTT. This gives the protein CSATSGDTQYF.

The rearrangement joins TRBV7-3 to TRBJ2-5; 12 nucleotides align to TRBD2. The junction had 5 bases not matched to a gene; V was cut back by 4 bases and J by 5 bases. The CDR3 totals 15 residues. Germline V gene sequence: CDR1 SGHTA, CDR2 FQGTGA. The CDR3 DNA reads TGTGCCAGCAGCTACACCGGGACTAGCGGGGAGACCCAGTACTTC. This sequence encodes CASSYTGTSGETQYF.

The count of this clone is one. This rearrangement joins TRBV10-2 to TRBJ2-1; TRBD2 matches 11 bases. Germline values: CDR1 WSHSY, CDR2 SAAADI. V trimming: 5 bases; J trimming: 7 bases; junction bases outside the gene matches: 7. There are 15 residues in the CDR3. CDR3: CASSLSGGANNEQFF. The DNA for the CDR3 is TGCGCCAGCAGTCTTAGCGGGGGGGCCAATAATGAGCAGTTCTTC.

J is TRBJ1-5 and V is TRBV19; 7 nucleotides agree with TRBD1. The CDR3 contains 14 residues. V shed 8 bases, J shed 6 bases, and the junction held 10 bases outside the gene matches. The germline V gene has CDR1 LNHDA and CDR2 SQIVND (reference sequence). CDR3 residues: CASARDRAGQPQHF. The CDR3 bases are TGTGCCAGTGCCAGAGACAGGGCTGGTCAGCCCCAGCATTTT.

This chain links TRBV3-1 (or the pseudogene TRBV3-2) with TRBJ2-1, with TRBD2 matching over 11 bases. Unmatched junction bases numbered 13, after V lost 4 bases and J lost 8 bases. The CDR3 length is 17 residues. Germline V gene sequence: CDR1 LGHDT, CDR2 YNNKEL (reference sequence). The CDR3 DNA reads TGTGCCAGCAGCCGCAGAATCGGGACTAGCGGAGAGGATGAGCAGTTCTTC. As protein: CASSRRIGTSGEDEQFF.

The gene calls are TRBV4-2 and TRBJ2-3; maybe TRBD1 (6 bases). The V gene lost 0 bases and the J gene lost 4 bases, with 11 bases spanning the gap. This CDR3 region has 15 residues. Germline V lookup: CDR1 LGHNA, CDR2 YNFKEQ. The CDR3 is CASSQDRGTPDTQYF. CDR3 nucleotide sequence: TGTGCCAGCAGCCAAGACAGAGGGACACCAGATACGCAGTATTTT.

The chain combines TRBV3-1 (or the pseudogene TRBV3-2) with TRBJ2-3; D gene uncertain. This CDR3 is 13 amino acids long. Germline-derived CDR1 and CDR2 are LGHDT and YNNKEL (reference sequence). V lost 2 bases and J 2 bases, leaving 5 bases between the germline ends. The chain's CDR3 is CASSQSYTDTQYF. Here the CDR3 DNA reads TGTGCCAGCAGCCAATCCTACACAGATACGCAGTATTTT.

This clone has only one observation. The chain couples TRBV10-2 to TRBJ1-1; 8 bases match TRBD1. J lost 1 base, V lost 6 bases, and 4 bases had no gene match. The CDR3 extends over 14 amino acids. Germline assignment: CDR1 WSHSY and CDR2 SAAADI. The CDR3 loop reads CASRSDRGNTEAFF. The CDR3 bases are TGCGCCAGCAGATCCGACAGGGGGAACACTGAAGCTTTCTTT.

The chain combines TRBV25-1 with TRBJ2-3, with a weak D call TRBD2 (6 bases). V was trimmed by 9 bases and J by 2 bases, leaving 18 bases between them. The CDR3 is 15 residues long. Germline V gene lookup returns CDR1 MGHDK and CDR2 SYGVNS. DNA for the CDR3: TGTGCCAGACACTGTCGGGGGAGATACACAGATACGCAGTATTTT. This gives the protein CARHCRGRYTDTQYF.

The rearrangement uses TRBV28 and TRBJ2-3; 9 nucleotides align to TRBD2. From germline, CDR1 is MDHEN and CDR2 SYDVKM. Losses at the gene ends were 5 bases for V and 3 bases for J; bases not matched to a gene: 6. The CDR3 extends over 15 amino acids. This CDR3 is CASSREREVTDTQYF. The CDR3 DNA follows: TGTGCCAGCAGTAGGGAGCGGGAGGTGACAGATACGCAGTATTTT.

This chain connects TRBV7-9 to TRBJ1-2, with a weak D call TRBD1 (5 bases). CDR3 length: 14 amino acids. Germline CDR1 and CDR2: SEHNR and FQNEAQ (reference sequence). The ends were cut back, 2 bases at V and 4 bases at J, with 11 bases in the middle. The CDR3 region has the DNA TGTGCCAGCAGCTTAAAAGGAGGGGTCTATGGCTACACCTTC. Protein product: CASSLKGGVYGYTF.